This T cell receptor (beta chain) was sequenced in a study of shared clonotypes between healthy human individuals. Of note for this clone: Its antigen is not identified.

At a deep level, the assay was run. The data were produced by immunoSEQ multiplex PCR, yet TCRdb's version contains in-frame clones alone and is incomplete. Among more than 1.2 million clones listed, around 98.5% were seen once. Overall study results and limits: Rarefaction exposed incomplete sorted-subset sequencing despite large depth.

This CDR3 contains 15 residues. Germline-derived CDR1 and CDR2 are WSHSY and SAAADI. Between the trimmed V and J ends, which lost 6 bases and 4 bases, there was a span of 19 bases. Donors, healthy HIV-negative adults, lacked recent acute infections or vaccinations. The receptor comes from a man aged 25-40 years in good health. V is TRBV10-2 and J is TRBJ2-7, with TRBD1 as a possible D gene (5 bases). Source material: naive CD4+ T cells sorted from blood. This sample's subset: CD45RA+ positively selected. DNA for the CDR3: TGCGCCAGCAGGATGGTAGGGGCCAAAGGTTACGAGCAGTACTTC. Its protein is CASRMVGAKGYEQYF.